What follows are 8 T cell receptor beta chains derived from one specimen sequenced in a study of monozygotic twins with inflammatory bowel disease. TCRdb reprocessed the 5' RACE reads and stores each CDR3 protein as one record, lacking DNA. The sample totals under 10 distinct CDR3 sequences. Sequencing was carried out using blood. All receptors derive from a human donor with ulcerative colitis or Crohn's disease, or a healthy co-twin of an affected twin (not recorded which). This table probably holds off-target reads from a library built for another chain.

Judged by frequency, this clonotype is hyperexpanded. This rearrangement joins TRBV19 to TRBJ2-2; TCRdb calls TRBD2, which cannot be checked without DNA. This CDR3 region has 16 residues. Germline CDR1 reads LNHDA; CDR2 reads SQIVND (reference sequence). CDR3 protein: CASSTGREGMTGELFF.

Frequency places this clonotype as hyperexpanded. V usage is TRBV20-1 and J usage is TRBJ2-5; TCRdb's D gene call, TRBD1, goes unchecked for lack of DNA. Germline CDR1 and CDR2: DFQATT and SNEGSKA (reference sequence). The CDR3 consists of 13 residues. CDR3 residues: CSARGFRGETQYF.

Its frequency marks this clonotype as hyperexpanded. CDR3: CASSRTSGRFTDTQYF. The rearrangement links TRBV7-8 to TRBJ2-3; there is no DNA to check the TCRdb D call of TRBD2. The CDR3 is 16 residues long. Germline V lookup: CDR1 SGHVS, CDR2 FQNEAQ.

By frequency, this clonotype is hyperexpanded (1% or more). The gene calls are TRBV7-3 and TRBJ1-1. The V gene's germline CDR1 is SGHTA and CDR2 FQGTGA. CDR3 length equals 14 residues. CDR3 in amino acids: CASSLGPLNTEAFF.

Measured by frequency, this clonotype is hyperexpanded. V gene TRBV9 combines with J gene TRBJ1-1; checking the TCRdb D call of TRBD1 is not possible without DNA. Looked up from germline, CDR1 is SGDLS and CDR2 is YYNGEE. The CDR3 has 18 residues. This CDR3 reads CASSVGVNVEQGNTEAFF.

This clonotype ranks as hyperexpanded in terms of frequency. J is TRBJ1-1 and V is TRBV5-1; with no DNA, the TCRdb D assignment of TRBD1 cannot be verified. The CDR3 is made up of 13 amino acids. Germline V gives CDR1 SGHRS, CDR2 YFSETQ. The CDR3 is CASSATVATEAFF. Full variable domain (missing parts from reference TRBV5-1 and TRBJ1-1): KAGVTQTPRYLIKTRGQQVTLSCSPISGHRSVSWYQQTPGQGLQFLFEYFSETQRNKGNFPGRFSGRQFSNSRSEMNVSTLELGDSALYLCASSATVATEAFFGQGTRLTVV.

Measured by frequency, this clonotype is hyperexpanded (1% or more). The chain is built from TRBV4-2 and TRBJ1-5; the TCRdb D gene call, TRBD1, has no DNA to confirm it. Germline CDR1 LGHNA, CDR2 YNFKEQ. The CDR3 runs to 13 residues. The CDR3 region is CASSQGDRQPQHF.

This clonotype is deemed hyperexpanded (1% or more) by its frequency. J is TRBJ2-3 and V is TRBV24-1; the D call from TCRdb, TRBD1, cannot be confirmed without DNA. There are 11 residues in the CDR3. Germline V lookup: CDR1 KGHDR, CDR2 SFDVKD. CDR3 sequence reads: CATSWGDTQYF.